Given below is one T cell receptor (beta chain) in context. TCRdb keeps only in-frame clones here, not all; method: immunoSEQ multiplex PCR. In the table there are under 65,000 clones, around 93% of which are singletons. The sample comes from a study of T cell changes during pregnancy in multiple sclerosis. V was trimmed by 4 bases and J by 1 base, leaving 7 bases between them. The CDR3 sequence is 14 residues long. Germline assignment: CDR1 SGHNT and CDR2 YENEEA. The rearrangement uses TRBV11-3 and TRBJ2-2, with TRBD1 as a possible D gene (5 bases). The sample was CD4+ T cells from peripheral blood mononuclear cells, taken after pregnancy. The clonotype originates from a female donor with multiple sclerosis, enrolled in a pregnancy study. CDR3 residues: CASSYTGNTGELFF. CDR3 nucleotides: TGTGCCAGCAGCTACACAGGGAACACCGGGGAGCTGTTTTTT.